One sample yielded the 11 T cell receptor beta chains listed below, sequenced in a study of T cell clonotyping in hematopoietic cell transplantation. Some clones are missing from TCRdb's copy, which holds only in-frame ones; the method was immunoSEQ multiplex PCR. The table lists about 18,000 clones, around 90% of them singletons. The sequenced material came from peripheral blood mononuclear cells. The receptors originated from a man in his forties or fifties in good health. Some clones in this sample may be carry-over from other donors' samples.

The chain has TRBV28 and TRBJ2-3; 8 nucleotides line up with TRBD1. Germline lookup yields CDR1 MDHEN and CDR2 SYDVKM. The CDR3 runs to 16 residues. Germline trimming cut 5 bases from V and 2 bases from J; bases unmatched to any gene: 9. The CDR3, as DNA: TGTGCCAGCAGTACCCAAGGACAGGGCCTCACAGATACGCAGTATTTT. It translates to CASSTQGQGLTDTQYF.

In this sample, this clone turned up a few times. The rearrangement joins TRBV30 to TRBJ2-7, with D possibly TRBD1 on 5 matching bases. The CDR3 is made up of 14 amino acids. Germline CDR1 reads GTSNPN; CDR2 reads SVGIG (reference sequence). V was shortened by 7 bases and J by 1 base, with 17 bases between the two germline ends. Here the CDR3 reads CASTWAGRSYEQYF. The CDR3 region has the DNA TGTGCCTCCACATGGGCAGGGCGATCCTACGAGCAGTACTTC.

The chain links TRBV25-1 to TRBJ1-2; D unclear. V shed 5 bases and J shed 8 bases, with 12 bases lying between them. CDR3 length: 12 amino acids. CDR1 is MGHDK and CDR2 is SYGVNS in the germline V gene. The CDR3 DNA reads TGTGCCAGCAGTCCCCAGGACGGGGGCTACACCTTC. Protein: CASSPQDGGYTF.

V is TRBV30 and J is TRBJ2-2, with a tentative D call TRBD1 (5 bases). The CDR3 spans 14 residues. Germline CDR1 is GTSNPN and CDR2 is SVGIG (reference sequence). The V and J ends lost 3 bases and 2 bases respectively, with 10 bases between them. The CDR3: CAWSQGPNTGELFF. CDR3 DNA: TGTGCCTGGAGCCAGGGCCCTAACACCGGGGAGCTGTTTTTT. Looking up the rest from reference TRBV30 and TRBJ2-2 gives the full variable domain: SQTIHQWPATLVQPVGSPLSLECTVEGTSNPNLYWYRQAAGRGLQLLFYSVGIGQISSEVPQNLSASRPQDRQFILSSKKLLLSDSGFYLCAWSQGPNTGELFFGEGSRLTVL.

The chain uses TRBV4-1 and TRBJ2-5; 7 positions agree with TRBD2. The CDR3 is 14 residues long. The trim removed 4 bases at V and 4 bases at J, leaving 6 bases unmatched. CDR1 is MGHRA and CDR2 is YSYEKL in the germline V gene. Written as DNA, the CDR3 is TGCGCCAGCAGCCTACGACAGCGGGGAGAGACCCAGTACTTC. Translation: CASSLRQRGETQYF.

The chain carries TRBV29-1 and TRBJ2-5; 9 bases match TRBD1. Per germline, CDR1 SQVTM and CDR2 ANQGSEA. Trimming at V came to 1 base and at J to 2 bases, leaving 5 bases not matched to a gene. The CDR3 consists of 15 residues. CDR3 nucleotides: TGCAGCGTTGAAGGGGACAGGGCCACTCAAGAGACCCAGTACTTC. Translated: CSVEGDRATQETQYF. Together with reference TRBV29-1 and TRBJ2-5, the CDR3 gives the full variable domain: SAVISQKPSRDICQRGTSLTIQCQVDSQVTMMFWYRQQPGQSLTLIATANQGSEATYESGFVIDKFPISRPNLTFSTLTVSNMSPEDSSIYLCSVEGDRATQETQYFGPGTRLLVL.

This chain uses TRBV4-1 with TRBJ2-1; D not resolved. The germline gives CDR1 MGHRA, CDR2 YSYEKL. Trimming left V 1 base short and J 4 bases short, with 8 bases between. The CDR3 contains 14 residues. The CDR3, as DNA: TGCGCCAGCAGCCAAGGGGAATCTTACAATGAGCAGTTCTTC. It codes for CASSQGESYNEQFF.

This clone was observed a few times. The chain recombines TRBV6-5 with TRBJ1-5, with unresolved D. The CDR3 spans 12 residues. The V gene lost 5 bases and the J gene lost 5 bases, with 7 bases spanning the gap. Per the germline V gene, CDR1 is MNHEY and CDR2 is SVGAGI. The CDR3 loop reads CASSNRYQPQHF. The DNA of the CDR3 is TGTGCCAGCAGTAATAGGTATCAGCCCCAGCATTTT.

This clone was detected only a few times. The chain is built from TRBV7-3 and TRBJ2-3; 7 bases map to TRBD1. With V trimmed by 1 base and J by 5 bases, 9 bases remained unmatched. The CDR3 sequence is 16 residues long. Germline V gene lookup returns CDR1 SGHTA and CDR2 FQGTGA. CDR3 in DNA: TGTGCCAGCAGCTTAAATACCAGGGGGTTGGGAGATACGCAGTATTTT. This codes for CASSLNTRGLGDTQYF.

The chain couples TRBV9 to TRBJ2-3, with TRBD2 matching over 7 bases. V trimming: 3 bases; J trimming: 4 bases; junction bases outside the gene matches: 11. The germline gives CDR1 SGDLS, CDR2 YYNGEE. The CDR3 totals 16 residues. CDR3 sequence: CASSGGWGGPADTQYF. The CDR3 DNA follows: TGTGCCAGCAGCGGGGGGTGGGGAGGGCCAGCAGATACGCAGTATTTT. Supplemented by reference TRBV9 and TRBJ2-3, the full variable domain reads DSGVTQTPKHLITATGQRVTLRCSPRSGDLSVYWYQQSLDQGLQFLIQYYNGEERAKGNILERFSAQQFPDLHSELNLSSLELGDSALYFCASSGGWGGPADTQYFGPGTRLTVL.

V and J are TRBV2 and TRBJ1-3; D unresolved. V lost 7 bases and J lost 0, with 10 bases in between. CDR1 is SNHLY and CDR2 is FYNNEI in the germline V gene. This CDR3 contains 14 residues. Here the CDR3 DNA reads TGTGCCAGCAAAGGGCAGCCCTCTGGAAACACCATATATTTT. This translates into CASKGQPSGNTIYF.